The entry below gives a single TCR beta chain sequence along with its context. This specimen comes from a study of blood T cell repertoires in COVID-19. Study overall: Spain, Italy and the United States supplied samples that represented acute and convalescent COVID-19.

Under the authors' procedure: Counts of nucleated cells, estimated from reference gene primer amplification, were obtained. Produced via immunoSEQ multiplex PCR; TCRdb's table is partial and in-frame only. V and J calls and clone size come straight from that table; D and trimming were deduced from the DNA. Here the sample spans 70,000 to 90,000 clones, 88% being singletons. The germline V gene has CDR1 MNHEY and CDR2 SMNVEV (reference sequence). Trimming pared 1 base from V and 6 bases from J, leaving 13 bases between. The CDR3 spans 15 residues. This receptor was identified in a man aged 50-60 years with acute or convalescent COVID-19. The sample taken for sequencing was peripheral blood. The V and J genes are TRBV27 and TRBJ1-5, with D possibly matching TRBD1 (5 bases). The DNA of the CDR3 is TGTGCCAGCAGTTTATTTGCAGGGAAGAGTCAGCCCCAGCATTTT. It translates to CASSLFAGKSQPQHF.